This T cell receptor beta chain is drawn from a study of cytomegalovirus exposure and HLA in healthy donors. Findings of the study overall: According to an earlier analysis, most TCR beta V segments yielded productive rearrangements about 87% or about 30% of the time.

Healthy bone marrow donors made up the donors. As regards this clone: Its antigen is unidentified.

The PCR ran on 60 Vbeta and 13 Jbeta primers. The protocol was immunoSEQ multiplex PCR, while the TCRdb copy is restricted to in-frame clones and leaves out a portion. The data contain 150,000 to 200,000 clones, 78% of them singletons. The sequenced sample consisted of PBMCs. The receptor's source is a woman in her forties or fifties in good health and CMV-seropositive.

This chain's CDR3 is CASSYRGGAYNEQFF. CDR3 sequence (DNA): TGTGCCAGCAGCTACCGCGGGGGGGCGTACAATGAGCAGTTCTTC. The rearrangement uses TRBV5-4 and TRBJ2-1, with 9 nucleotides matching TRBD2. V trimming: 3 bases; J trimming: 4 bases; junction bases outside the gene matches: 5. The CDR3 has 15 amino acids. Germline CDR1 and CDR2: SGHNT and YYREEE (reference sequence). Looking up the rest from reference TRBV5-4 and TRBJ2-1 gives the full variable domain: ETGVTQSPTHLIKTRGQQVTLRCSSQSGHNTVSWYQQALGQGPQFIFQYYREEENGRGNFPPRFSGLQFPNYSSELNVNALELDDSALYLCASSYRGGAYNEQFFGPGTRLTVL.